These 18 T cell receptor beta chains were sequenced from one sample in a study of OX40 agonist ivuxolimab in advanced cancers. Sequencing was performed with immunoSEQ multiplex PCR; in TCRdb, only in-frame clones are kept and a portion is missing. The sample lists about 55,000 clones, around 85% seen once, with about 13% in the top ten. This sample comprised CD4+ or CD8+ T cells sorted from blood, obtained in a trial of the OX40 agonist ivuxolimab. These receptors came from an adult with an advanced solid tumor such as melanoma, head and neck, liver or kidney cancer.

This chain joins TRBV7-2 and TRBJ2-2, with 9 bases matching TRBD1. Trimming took 5 bases from V and 6 from J; bases not matched to a gene: 10. Germline V lookup: CDR1 SGHTA, CDR2 FQGNSA. This CDR3 has 16 residues. CDR3 region: CASSPLGQGSAGELFF. As DNA, the CDR3 is TGTGCCAGCAGCCCACTGGGACAGGGATCGGCCGGGGAGCTGTTTTTT.

CDR3 loop: CASSPLGWEAFF. The CDR3 DNA follows: TGTGCCAGCAGCCCTCTGGGCTGGGAAGCTTTCTTT. This rearrangement joins TRBV7-9 to TRBJ1-1; no firm D call. V lost 5 bases, J lost 8 bases, and 12 bases lay in between. Germline CDR1 reads SEHNR; CDR2 reads FQNEAQ (reference sequence). This CDR3 region has 12 residues. The full variable domain, its missing parts supplied by reference TRBV7-9 and TRBJ1-1, is DTGVSQNPRHKITKRGQNVTFRCDPISEHNRLYWYRQTLGQGPEFLTYFQNEAQLEKSRLLSDRFSAERPKGSFSTLEIQRTEQGDSAMYLCASSPLGWEAFFGQGTRLTVV.

The CDR3 is CASSMEETQYF. For the CDR3, the DNA is TGTGCCAGTAGTATGGAGGAGACCCAGTACTTC. The gene calls are TRBV19 and TRBJ2-5; D call uncertain. This CDR3 spans 11 amino acids. The V end lost 3 bases, the J end lost 5 bases, and 4 bases lay between the germline ends. Germline V gene sequence: CDR1 LNHDA, CDR2 SQIVND (reference sequence).

The chain carries TRBV5-6 and TRBJ1-1; TRBD1 matches 11 bases. The CDR3 has 15 residues. V gave up 4 bases and J gave up 10 bases; unmatched junction bases: 12. Germline V lookup: CDR1 SGHDT, CDR2 YYEEEE. Here the CDR3 reads CASSLRDRGYLLAFF. In DNA form, the CDR3 reads TGTGCCAGCAGCCTCCGGGACAGGGGGTATCTTTTAGCTTTCTTT.

The V call is TRBV9, the J call TRBJ2-3, with D perhaps being TRBD1 or TRBD2 (6 bases each). V dropped 2 bases and J dropped 3 bases, with 16 bases sitting between them. The CDR3 has 16 residues. Germline loops: CDR1 SGDLS, CDR2 YYNGEE. The CDR3 loop reads CASSVLVGGPTDTQYF. CDR3 sequence (DNA): TGTGCCAGCAGCGTCCTAGTGGGGGGCCCTACAGATACGCAGTATTTT.

The chain uses TRBV27 and TRBJ1-5; maybe TRBD1 (6 bases). V was pared by 3 bases and J by 6 bases, with 15 bases between. This CDR3 contains 15 residues. Germline-derived CDR1 and CDR2 are MNHEY and SMNVEV (reference sequence). CDR3 nucleotide sequence: TGTGCCAGCAGTTTTACCGGGGGGCTGGGTCAGCCCCAGCATTTT. The encoded protein is CASSFTGGLGQPQHF.

V and J are TRBV6-5 and TRBJ1-1; TRBD1 might be the D (5 bases). Germline loops: CDR1 MNHEY, CDR2 SVGAGI. V gave up 4 bases and J gave up 4 bases, with 19 bases separating them. The CDR3 consists of 16 residues. The DNA for the CDR3 is TGTGCCAGCAGTTCTTTACAGGAAAGGAGTAGCACTGAAGCTTTCTTT. Protein sequence: CASSSLQERSSTEAFF.

The chain couples TRBV6-5 to TRBJ1-2, with 9 bases that match TRBD1. CDR3 length equals 14 residues. The V gene end was trimmed by 0 bases and the J gene end by 6 bases; junction bases not matched to a gene: 2. CDR1 MNHEY and CDR2 SVGAGI come from the germline V gene. Written as DNA, the CDR3 is TGTGCCAGCAGTTACTCCCGGACAGGGGATGGCTACACCTTC. As protein: CASSYSRTGDGYTF.

With regard to this clone: No conserved phenylalanine or tryptophan is present at the end of the CDR3, so a read error is the likely explanation. The DNA is omitted, as the CDR3 cannot be located on it reliably, and the CDR3 follows TCRdb's listing. The V gene is TRBV5-8, the J gene TRBJ2-3. CDR1 and CDR2 from the germline V gene are SGHTS and YDEGEE. The CDR3 extends over 14 residues, inclusive of both ends. The CDR3 spells CASSEDFSGLGDRG.

The chain employs TRBV4-3 and TRBJ2-2, with 14 nucleotides matching TRBD2. This CDR3 comprises 20 residues. Germline lookup yields CDR1 LGHNA and CDR2 YSLEER. The junction had 14 bases not matched to a gene; V was cut back by 4 bases and J by 4 bases. The CDR3 sequence is CASSPPGLAGDQAGTGELFF. CDR3 nucleotides: TGCGCCAGCAGCCCGCCGGGACTAGCGGGGGACCAGGCGGGCACCGGGGAGCTGTTTTTT.

The chain carries TRBV7-3 and TRBJ2-3; 7 bases agree with TRBD1. The V gene end was trimmed by 5 bases and the J gene end by 2 bases; junction bases not matched to a gene: 16. Germline-derived CDR1 and CDR2 are SGHTA and FQGTGA. The CDR3 is made up of 18 amino acids. The CDR3 nucleotides are TGTGCCAGCAGCCTCCAAGGGTTGGGACAGAGCTACACAGATACGCAGTATTTT. Translation gives CASSLQGLGQSYTDTQYF.

This rearrangement joins TRBV5-8 to TRBJ1-2; the D is unclear. The CDR3 sequence is 14 residues long. Looked up from germline, CDR1 is SGHTS and CDR2 is YDEGEE. Trimming removed 4 bases from V and 3 bases from J, with 13 bases in between. CDR3 DNA sequence: TGTGCCAGCAGCCTGGGTGAGGGAGACTATGGCTACACCTTC. As protein: CASSLGEGDYGYTF.

The chain joins TRBV5-6 to TRBJ1-5; TRBD1 matches 9 bases. Germline V gene lookup returns CDR1 SGHDT and CDR2 YYEEEE. V lost 2 bases and J lost 11; bases outside the gene matches: 8. This CDR3 is 14 amino acids long. CDR3 amino acids: CASSFGQGRQTQHF. CDR3 nucleotide sequence: TGTGCCAGCAGCTTTGGACAGGGGAGACAAACCCAGCATTTT.

Only a few counts were recorded for this clone. The chain has TRBV5-6 and TRBJ1-1; D is undetermined. The CDR3 consists of 15 residues. From germline, CDR1 is SGHDT and CDR2 YYEEEE. Trimming removed 6 bases from V and 4 bases from J, with 19 bases in between. The CDR3, as DNA: TGTGCCAGCAACTCCCGTTCAGAGGGTAGCACTGAAGCTTTCTTT. Its translation: CASNSRSEGSTEAFF.

This sequence joins TRBV6-5 and TRBJ2-3; D uncertain. The germline CDR1 and CDR2 sequences are MNHEY and SVGAGI. The germline V and J ends were trimmed by 4 bases and 5 bases, with 7 bases remaining between them. This CDR3 is 12 amino acids long. The CDR3 loop is CASSSDGDTQYF. The CDR3 DNA reads TGTGCCAGCAGTTCGGATGGAGATACGCAGTATTTT.

The chain is built from TRBV5-1 and TRBJ1-1; D is unresolved. The CDR3 is 14 residues long. The germline gives CDR1 SGHRS, CDR2 YFSETQ. V dropped 1 base and J dropped 7 bases, with 14 bases sitting between them. CDR3 in amino acids: CASSLRAAMNEAFF. DNA of the CDR3: TGCGCCAGCAGCTTGAGGGCAGCCATGAATGAAGCTTTCTTT. Full variable domain (missing parts from reference TRBV5-1 and TRBJ1-1): KAGVTQTPRYLIKTRGQQVTLSCSPISGHRSVSWYQQTPGQGLQFLFEYFSETQRNKGNFPGRFSGRQFSNSRSEMNVSTLELGDSALYLCASSLRAAMNEAFFGQGTRLTVV.

The V call is TRBV28, the J call TRBJ2-3, with D possibly being TRBD2 (6 bases). Trimming stripped 5 bases from V and 2 bases from J, with 11 bases between. CDR1 MDHEN and CDR2 SYDVKM come from the germline V gene. There are 14 residues in the CDR3. CDR3 coding DNA: TGTGCCAGCAGTCCCTTAGCGGTCACAGATACGCAGTATTTT. Protein: CASSPLAVTDTQYF.

This clone is categorized as medium-sized. The chain is built from TRBV9 and TRBJ1-1; D perhaps matches TRBD1 (5 bases). The V gene's germline CDR1 is SGDLS and CDR2 YYNGEE. V gave up 3 bases and J gave up 3 bases, with 15 bases separating them. The CDR3 is 15 residues long. The CDR3 region has the DNA TGTGCCAGCAGCGACCAGGGTTTAGGGGACACTGAAGCTTTCTTT. This gives the protein CASSDQGLGDTEAFF.